These 28 T cell receptor beta chains share one sample of origin, sequenced in a study of CD8+CD57+ T cells in acquired aplastic anemia. Genomic DNA was employed as the template in profiling TCR beta VDJ and CDR3. TCRdb re-analysed the reads in MiXCR, keeping a single row per CDR3 protein. The sample shows 200,000 to 250,000 distinct CDR3 sequences, 34% of them seen only once. The sample was sorted CD4+, CD8+, or CD8+CD57+ T cells (not recorded which) from PBMCs. Receptor source: a human donor in good health, serving as a control.

This clonotype was detected a few times. A much larger clone lies a single base off, so this may be a read error. The chain is built from TRBV19 and TRBJ1-2; the match to TRBD1 covers 9 bases. The CDR3 runs 13 residues. Germline V CDR1 and CDR2: LNHDA, SQIVND (reference sequence). J gave up 4 bases and V 6 bases, and 3 bases lay outside the gene matches. CDR3 DNA: TGTGCCAGTAGGCGGGGACAGGGCTATGGCTACACCTTC. This codes for CASRRGQGYGYTF.

This chain links TRBV6-1 with TRBJ1-5; D not resolved. Germline loops: CDR1 MNHNS, CDR2 SASEGT. V lost 6 bases to trimming and J lost 9 bases, with 12 bases between them. The CDR3 totals 12 residues. CDR3 residues: CASRAGPRPQHF. CDR3 nucleotides: TGTGCCAGCAGGGCGGGCCCGCGGCCCCAGCATTTT.

V gene TRBV6-1 combines with J gene TRBJ1-4; TRBD1 aligns across 8 bases. V trimming: 7 bases; J trimming: 0 bases; junction bases outside the gene matches: 10. The CDR3 sequence is 17 residues long. From germline, CDR1 is MNHNS and CDR2 SASEGT. Here the CDR3 reads CASTGRGTGATNEKLFF. CDR3 coding DNA: TGTGCCAGCACCGGAAGAGGGACAGGAGCAACTAATGAAAAACTGTTTTTT.

The V call is TRBV2, the J call TRBJ2-5; TRBD1 aligns across 7 bases. The V gene end was trimmed by 7 bases and the J gene end by 4 bases; junction bases not matched to a gene: 12. Germline CDR1 reads SNHLY; CDR2 reads FYNNEI. The CDR3 covers 15 residues. The CDR3 sequence is CASIGGGYRGETQYF. CDR3 nucleotide sequence: TGTGCCAGCATTGGGGGCGGGTACAGGGGAGAGACCCAGTACTTC.

The gene calls are TRBV2 and TRBJ2-7; 10 nucleotides line up with TRBD1. The CDR3 contains 14 residues. Trimming at V came to 9 bases and at J to 2 bases, leaving 7 bases not matched to a gene. Germline CDR1 and CDR2: SNHLY and FYNNEI. CDR3 nucleotides: TGTGCCAGTTTTCGGGACAGGGGAACCTACGAGCAGTACTTC. This codes for CASFRDRGTYEQYF.

This clonotype showed up many times. V usage is TRBV2 and J usage is TRBJ2-1, with TRBD2 identical over 10 bases. Germline lookup yields CDR1 SNHLY and CDR2 FYNNEI. J was trimmed by 6 bases and V by 7 bases; bases with no gene match: 9. The CDR3 is made up of 15 amino acids. CDR3 bases: TGTGCCAGCAACGAGCTAGCGGGAGAATTCAATGAGCAGTTCTTC. It codes for CASNELAGEFNEQFF.

Ten or more counts support this clonotype. The chain recombines TRBV12-3 or TRBV12-4 with TRBJ1-5, with D possibly being TRBD1 (6 bases). V lost 6 bases, J lost 7 bases, and 16 bases lay in between. The length of the CDR3 is 14 residues. This CDR3 is CASSPSGAEQPQHF. The CDR3, as DNA: TGTGCCAGCAGCCCCTCAGGGGCGGAGCAGCCCCAGCATTTT.

This chain joins TRBV10-3 and TRBJ1-2; maybe TRBD1 (6 bases). The CDR3 has 13 residues. V lost 1 base to trimming and J lost 3 bases, with 6 bases between them. The germline V gene encodes CDR1 ENHRY and CDR2 SYGVKD. CDR3 in amino acids: CAISEYRDYGYTF. For the CDR3, the DNA is TGTGCCATCAGTGAGTACAGGGACTATGGCTACACCTTC.

This clonotype was recorded many times. The CDR3 reads CSARDKGLNEQFF. The CDR3 DNA follows: TGCAGTGCTAGAGATAAGGGTCTCAATGAGCAGTTCTTC. The V and J genes are TRBV20-1 and TRBJ2-1; D gene unclear. Germline V lookup: CDR1 DFQATT, CDR2 SNEGSKA (reference sequence). There are 13 residues in the CDR3. Trimming stripped 0 bases from V and 6 bases from J, with 9 bases between.

This chain connects TRBV30 to TRBJ1-5; a possible D gene is TRBD1 (5 bases). Germline V gene lookup returns CDR1 GTSNPN and CDR2 SVGIG (reference sequence). The CDR3 contains 13 residues. V lost 2 bases and J lost 6, with 11 bases in between. CDR3 DNA sequence: TGTGCCTGGAGTTTAATCGGGGGTCAGCCCCAGCATTTT. As protein: CAWSLIGGQPQHF.

V and J are TRBV10-2 and TRBJ2-7, with 9 bases aligning to TRBD1. This CDR3 has 14 residues. The V gene's germline CDR1 is WSHSY and CDR2 SAAADI. J gave up 4 bases and V 7 bases, and 8 bases lay outside the gene matches. The CDR3 loop reads CASKPGQGMYEQYF. The CDR3 DNA follows: TGCGCCAGCAAACCGGGACAGGGAATGTACGAGCAGTACTTC.

In its sample, this clonotype was seen many times. The chain couples TRBV19 to TRBJ2-5, with 9 bases aligning to TRBD2. V dropped 7 bases and J dropped 5; count of bases not matched to a gene: 8. The CDR3 is 14 amino acids. Germline V gene lookup returns CDR1 LNHDA and CDR2 SQIVND (reference sequence). This CDR3 is CASTPAGGRETQYF. The CDR3 DNA reads TGTGCCAGTACCCCCGCGGGGGGGCGGGAGACCCAGTACTTC. The full variable domain, with the rest looked up from reference TRBV19 and TRBJ2-5, is DGGITQSPKYLFRKEGQNVTLSCEQNLNHDAMYWYRQDPGQGLRLIYYSQIVNDFQKGDIAEGYSVSREKKESFPLTVTSAQKNPTAFYLCASTPAGGRETQYFGPGTRLLVL.

The chain has TRBV11-2 and TRBJ2-4; D gene uncertain. Germline CDR1 reads SGHAT; CDR2 reads FQNNGV. The CDR3 extends over 15 amino acids. V was clipped by 4 bases and J by 0 bases, with 10 bases between them. DNA of the CDR3: TGTGCCAGCAGCTCCGTTTGGGGAGCCAAAAACATTCAGTACTTC. This gives the protein CASSSVWGAKNIQYF.

This clonotype has at least ten counts. The V gene is TRBV19, the J gene TRBJ1-1; 11 nucleotides line up with TRBD1. From germline, CDR1 is LNHDA and CDR2 SQIVND (reference sequence). The length of the CDR3 is 15 residues. Germline trimming cut 9 bases from V and 4 bases from J; bases unmatched to any gene: 10. CDR3 in DNA: TGTGCCAGCTCCCAGGGGACAGGGGGGGGCACTGAAGCTTTCTTT. This gives the protein CASSQGTGGGTEAFF. The whole variable domain, filled in from reference TRBV19 and TRBJ1-1, reads DGGITQSPKYLFRKEGQNVTLSCEQNLNHDAMYWYRQDPGQGLRLIYYSQIVNDFQKGDIAEGYSVSREKKESFPLTVTSAQKNPTAFYLCASSQGTGGGTEAFFGQGTRLTVV.

In its sample, this clonotype was seen many times. The CDR3 here is CSVSTSGYGYTF. In nucleotides, the CDR3 is TGCAGCGTTTCGACGAGCGGCTATGGCTACACCTTC. V is TRBV29-1 and J is TRBJ1-2; D call uncertain. Trimming removed 5 bases at V and 4 bases at J, with 11 bases between. Germline lookup yields CDR1 SQVTM and CDR2 ANQGSEA. The CDR3 has 12 amino acids. Drawing the rest from reference TRBV29-1 and TRBJ1-2, the complete variable domain is SAVISQKPSRDICQRGTSLTIQCQVDSQVTMMFWYRQQPGQSLTLIATANQGSEATYESGFVIDKFPISRPNLTFSTLTVSNMSPEDSSIYLCSVSTSGYGYTFGSGTRLTVV.

As concerns this clonotype: Its ends do not fully match the called genes, so a read error is possible. The chain has TRBV5-1 and TRBJ1-1; 7 bases match TRBD1. The CDR3 consists of 14 residues. Germline lookup yields CDR1 SGHRS and CDR2 YFSETQ. CDR3 sequence reads: CASSYLPTGKEAAF. The CDR3, as DNA: TGCGCCAGCAGCTACTTGCCGACAGGGAAAGAGGCCGCCTTT.

This clonotype was seen at least ten times. The gene calls are TRBV2 and TRBJ1-5; no clear D gene. The CDR3 runs 11 residues. The germline V gene has CDR1 SNHLY and CDR2 FYNNEI. Deletions cut 6 bases from V and 5 bases from J, with 5 bases between. The CDR3, as DNA: TGTGCCAGCAGAGCCGATCAGCCCCAGCATTTT. Translation gives CASRADQPQHF.

This clonotype was counted ten times or more. This chain connects TRBV7-2 to TRBJ1-2; TRBD1 might be the D (6 bases). Per the germline V gene, CDR1 is SGHTA and CDR2 is FQGNSA. Trimming removed 4 bases at V and 5 bases at J, with 11 bases between. This CDR3 has 13 residues. CDR3 in amino acids: CASSSQQGYGYTF. The CDR3 DNA reads TGTGCCAGCAGCTCGCAACAGGGTTATGGCTACACCTTC.

This chain joins TRBV18 and TRBJ2-1; 9 bases are shared with TRBD1. Germline V CDR1 and CDR2: KGHSH, LQKENI. J was trimmed by 5 bases and V by 6 bases; bases with no gene match: 11. The CDR3 is 16 residues long. In DNA form, the CDR3 reads TGTGCCAGCTCGTTCCCTAAGGGACAGGGAAACAATGAGCAGTTCTTC. Translating gives CASSFPKGQGNNEQFF. Looking up the rest from reference TRBV18 and TRBJ2-1 gives the full variable domain: NAGVMQNPRHLVRRRGQEARLRCSPMKGHSHVYWYRQLPEEGLKFMVYLQKENIIDESGMPKERFSAEFPKEGPSILRIQQVVRGDSAAYFCASSFPKGQGNNEQFFGPGTRLTVL.

This clonotype has ten or more counts. The rearrangement links TRBV20-1 to TRBJ1-1; TRBD1 aligns across 9 bases. With 3 bases clipped from V and 14 bases from J, the junction kept 13 bases outside the gene matches. The CDR3 sequence is 13 residues long. Germline V gives CDR1 DFQATT, CDR2 SNEGSKA (reference sequence). Written as DNA, the CDR3 is TGCAGTGCTAGCACGGACAGGGGCGGCCTGGTGTTCTTT. This codes for CSASTDRGGLVFF.

The rearrangement joins TRBV5-1 to TRBJ2-1, with D perhaps TRBD1 or TRBD2 (5 bases each). The V and J ends lost 0 bases and 10 bases respectively, with 11 bases between them. The CDR3 contains 13 residues. Germline values: CDR1 SGHRS, CDR2 YFSETQ. The CDR3 bases are TGCGCCAGCAGCTTGGTGGGGGAAGGGGAGCAGTTCTTC. It specifies CASSLVGEGEQFF.

This clonotype occurred many times. V and J are TRBV5-1 and TRBJ1-6; D is ambiguous. The CDR3 consists of 13 residues. V gave up 0 bases and J gave up 6 bases, with 4 bases separating them. Germline lookup yields CDR1 SGHRS and CDR2 YFSETQ. CDR3 in amino acids: CASSLAGNSPLHF. The CDR3 DNA reads as TGCGCCAGCAGCTTGGCGGGTAATTCACCCCTCCACTTT. The full variable domain, in which reference TRBV5-1 and TRBJ1-6 provide the parts outside the CDR3, is KAGVTQTPRYLIKTRGQQVTLSCSPISGHRSVSWYQQTPGQGLQFLFEYFSETQRNKGNFPGRFSGRQFSNSRSEMNVSTLELGDSALYLCASSLAGNSPLHFGNGTRLTVT.

The table lists this clonotype with many counts. The chain is built from TRBV5-4 and TRBJ2-5, with a tentative D call TRBD1 (6 bases). Germline CDR1 reads SGHNT; CDR2 reads YYREEE (reference sequence). The ends were cut back, 4 bases at V and 3 bases at J, with 10 bases in the middle. This CDR3 comprises 13 residues. In nucleotides, the CDR3 is TGTGCCAGCAGCCGGGGACAAGAAGAGACCCAGTACTTC. Translated: CASSRGQEETQYF.

This clonotype showed up just once. This may come from a read error, since a much larger clone is one base off. The rearrangement uses TRBV7-9 and TRBJ2-7; 11 positions match TRBD2. Near its end, the DNA agrees better with TRBJ2-1, so the J call may be wrong. The V gene's germline CDR1 is SEHNR and CDR2 FQNEAQ (reference sequence). This CDR3 has 15 residues. CDR3 nucleotides: TGTGCCAGCAGCGTGACTAGCGGGGCCTACAATGAGCAGTTCTTC. Its protein is CASSVTSGAYNEQFF.

This clonotype was recorded many times. The V call is TRBV6-1, the J call TRBJ1-6; 7 bases align to TRBD1. Unmatched junction bases numbered 10, after V lost 9 bases and J lost 11 bases. CDR1 is MNHNS and CDR2 is SASEGT in the germline V gene. The CDR3 runs to 13 residues. CDR3 nucleotides: TGTGCCAGTTGGGACAGTAAAGTGACACCCCTCCACTTT. This codes for CASWDSKVTPLHF.

This clonotype came up many times. V usage is TRBV12-3 or TRBV12-4 and J usage is TRBJ1-2; no clear D. There are 15 residues in the CDR3. Trimming removed 3 bases at V and 8 bases at J, with 19 bases between. CDR3 sequence reads: CASSLLGLEVRGYTF. The CDR3, as DNA: TGTGCCAGCAGTTTGTTAGGCCTCGAGGTGAGGGGCTACACCTTC.

This clonotype was found many times. The chain recombines TRBV2 with TRBJ1-5, with 7 bases fitting TRBD1. V lost 4 bases to trimming and J lost 1 base; unmatched junction nucleotides: 4. The CDR3 runs 15 residues. Germline assignment: CDR1 SNHLY and CDR2 FYNNEI. The CDR3 DNA follows: TGTGCCAGCAGTGTGGGACAGCTAAGCAATCAGCCCCAGCATTTT. Its protein product is CASSVGQLSNQPQHF.

The gene calls are TRBV24-1 and TRBJ1-4; no firm D call. The ends were cut back, 5 bases at V and 2 bases at J, with 11 bases in the middle. Looked up from germline, CDR1 is KGHDR and CDR2 is SFDVKD. The CDR3 totals 15 residues. In nucleotides, the CDR3 is TGTGCCACCAGTGGTCAACAGAGGACTAATGAAAAACTGTTTTTT. It encodes CATSGQQRTNEKLFF.